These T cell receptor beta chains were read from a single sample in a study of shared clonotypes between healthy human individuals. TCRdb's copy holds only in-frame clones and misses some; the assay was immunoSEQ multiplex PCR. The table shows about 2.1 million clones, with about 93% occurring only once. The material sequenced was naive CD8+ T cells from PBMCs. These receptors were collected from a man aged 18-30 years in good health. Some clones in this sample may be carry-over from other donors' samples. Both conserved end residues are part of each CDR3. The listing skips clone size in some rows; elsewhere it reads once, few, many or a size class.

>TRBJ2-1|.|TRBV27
CASGTNEQFF
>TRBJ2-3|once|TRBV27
CASRTHSGTDTQYF
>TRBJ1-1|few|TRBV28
CASSPRTGGMNTEAFF
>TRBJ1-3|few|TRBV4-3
CASSQERHSGNTIYF
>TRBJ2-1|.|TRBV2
CASPRGAGGVWDNEQFF
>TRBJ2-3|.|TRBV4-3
CASSRIFSGRGTDTQYF
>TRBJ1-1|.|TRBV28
CASSLPDSLSKAFF
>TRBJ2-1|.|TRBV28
CASSLRQGKSLNEQFF
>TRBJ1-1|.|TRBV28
CASRLGEAGVAFF
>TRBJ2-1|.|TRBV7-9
CASGGGYNEQFF
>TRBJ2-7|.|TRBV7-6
CASSPRGPGGSYEQYF
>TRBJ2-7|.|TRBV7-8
CASSPLGGRGYEQYF
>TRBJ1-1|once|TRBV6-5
CASSRTLMNTEAFF
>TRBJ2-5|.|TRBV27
CASSSTDFQETQYF
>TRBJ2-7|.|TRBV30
CAWNSGTSGKYEQYF
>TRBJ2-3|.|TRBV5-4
CASSLGGLDGLVIGDTQYF
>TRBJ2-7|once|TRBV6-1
CASSEVGYEQYF
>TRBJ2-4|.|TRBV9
CASSVGGNKNIQYF
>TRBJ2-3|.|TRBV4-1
CASSQAERDTQYF
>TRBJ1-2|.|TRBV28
CASSLGGNNYGYTF
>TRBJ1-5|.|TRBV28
CASSLVGFKNQPQHF
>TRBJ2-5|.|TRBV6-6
CASSYSRLPRETQYF
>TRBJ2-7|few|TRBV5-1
CASSFGYSSSYEQYF
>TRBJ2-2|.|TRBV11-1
CASSLVSSGSSTGELFF
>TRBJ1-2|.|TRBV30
CAWRTHEGGANYGYTF
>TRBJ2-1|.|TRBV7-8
CASSSGQGSYNEQFF
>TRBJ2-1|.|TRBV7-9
CASSRAGGRAGNEQFF